What follows are 27 T cell receptor beta chains derived from one specimen sequenced in a study of blood T cell repertoires in COVID-19. TCRdb keeps only in-frame clones here, not all; method: immunoSEQ multiplex PCR. Of around 300,000 clones in the sample, 70% to 90% were seen once. The specimen sequenced was PBMCs or T cells enriched from blood (not recorded which). These receptors were collected from a woman between 25 and 40 years old who had recovered from COVID-19.

J is TRBJ2-3 and V is TRBV28, with TRBD2 matching 7 bases. CDR1 and CDR2 from the germline V gene are MDHEN and SYDVKM. The CDR3 contains 15 residues. V lost 7 bases and J lost 8; bases outside the gene matches: 15. The CDR3 bases are TGTGCCAGCACTGGGGGGGATTCAGGGACGGGTACGCAGTATTTT. Its translation is CASTGGDSGTGTQYF.

The chain has TRBV28 and TRBJ2-3; TRBD2 matches at 9 bases. This CDR3 contains 14 residues. The ends lost 5 bases at V and 1 base at J; junction bases unmatched: 1. Per the germline V gene, CDR1 is MDHEN and CDR2 is SYDVKM. The CDR3 DNA reads as TGTGCCAGCAGTATAGCGGGGGGCACAGATACGCAGTATTTT. Residues: CASSIAGGTDTQYF.

The chain is built from TRBV14 and TRBJ1-2, with TRBD1 as a possible D gene (5 bases). Germline lookup yields CDR1 SGHDN and CDR2 FVKESK. The CDR3 sequence is 16 residues long. Trimming took 3 bases from V and 4 from J, leaving 18 bases between them. For the CDR3, the DNA is TGTGCCAGCAGCCAGACCTCCGGGGGATTAGGCTATGGCTACACCTTC. Protein product: CASSQTSGGLGYGYTF.

The chain uses TRBV27 and TRBJ2-6; TRBD1 is a possible D gene (6 bases). Germline V gene data show CDR1 as MNHEY and CDR2 as SMNVEV (reference sequence). V was trimmed by 1 base and J by 0 bases, leaving 16 bases between them. The length of the CDR3 is 19 residues. The CDR3: CASSLWDTSPHSGANVLTF. The DNA of the CDR3 is TGTGCCAGCAGTTTATGGGACACATCGCCCCACTCTGGGGCCAACGTCCTGACTTTC.

The V gene is TRBV9, the J gene TRBJ2-1; D is undetermined. CDR1 is SGDLS and CDR2 is YYNGEE in the germline V gene. The V gene lost 4 bases and the J gene lost 15 bases, with 14 bases spanning the gap. The CDR3 has 11 amino acids. The CDR3 region is CASSTYPNWFF. CDR3 bases: TGTGCCAGCAGCACCTACCCTAACTGGTTCTTC. Full variable domain (outside the CDR3, taken from reference TRBV9 and TRBJ2-1): DSGVTQTPKHLITATGQRVTLRCSPRSGDLSVYWYQQSLDQGLQFLIQYYNGEERAKGNILERFSAQQFPDLHSELNLSSLELGDSALYFCASSTYPNWFFGPGTRLTVL.

J is TRBJ1-2 and V is TRBV27; 7 positions match TRBD1. The length of the CDR3 is 14 residues. In germline, CDR1 is MNHEY, CDR2 SMNVEV (reference sequence). V shed 5 bases, J shed 8 bases, and the junction held 11 bases outside the gene matches. The CDR3 nucleotides read TGTGCCAGCAGTATCGACAGGGTGGCGAGCGGCTACACCTTC. Encoded protein: CASSIDRVASGYTF.

The DNA of the CDR3 is TGTGCCAGCTCACTGACAGGGGGCTCTATTAACACTGAAGCTTTCTTT. As protein: CASSLTGGSINTEAFF. The chain employs TRBV18 and TRBJ1-1; 10 nucleotides agree with TRBD1. V gave up 4 bases and J gave up 2 bases; unmatched junction bases: 7. The V gene's germline CDR1 is KGHSH and CDR2 LQKENI. The CDR3 sequence is 16 residues long.

This chain uses TRBV27 with TRBJ2-2; TRBD2 matches at 11 bases. V lost 4 bases and J lost 5; bases outside the gene matches: 3. The CDR3 sequence is 15 residues long. Germline-derived CDR1 and CDR2 are MNHEY and SMNVEV (reference sequence). The CDR3 region has the DNA TGTGCCAGCAGTTCCTCTAGCGGGGGGACCGGGGAGCTGTTTTTT. Its protein is CASSSSSGGTGELFF.

The chain employs TRBV5-4 and TRBJ2-1; tentatively, D is TRBD2 (6 bases). The V end was cut by 3 bases, the J end by 6 bases, with 22 bases between. Germline loops: CDR1 SGHNT, CDR2 YYREEE (reference sequence). The CDR3 is 17 residues long. The CDR3 DNA reads as TGTGCCAGCAGCTCGTCCTGGGGGACTCGCAGCCCCAATGAGCAGTTCTTC. The encoded protein is CASSSSWGTRSPNEQFF.

The rearrangement joins TRBV6-1 to TRBJ1-5; D ambiguous. CDR1 and CDR2 (germline): MNHNS, SASEGT. CDR3 length: 15 amino acids. The ends were cut back, 3 bases at V and 7 bases at J, with 16 bases in the middle. CDR3 sequence (DNA): TGTGCCAGCAGTGATATTTCCAGGCTTGGGCAGCCCCAGCATTTT. It codes for CASSDISRLGQPQHF.

V and J are TRBV11-3 and TRBJ1-2; 7 bases match TRBD1. This CDR3 has 16 amino acids. V was clipped by 3 bases and J by 5 bases; unmatched bases: 12. Germline CDR1 and CDR2: SGHNT and YENEEA. The CDR3 region is CASSFTGANSQYGYTF. As DNA, the CDR3 is TGTGCCAGCAGCTTCACAGGGGCTAATTCGCAGTATGGCTACACCTTC. The full variable domain, with the rest looked up from reference TRBV11-3 and TRBJ1-2, is EAGVVQSPRYKIIEKKQPVAFWCNPISGHNTLYWYLQNLGQGPELLIRYENEEAVDDSQLPKDRFSAERLKGVDSTLKIQPAELGDSAVYLCASSFTGANSQYGYTFGSGTRLTVV.

The chain uses TRBV15 and TRBJ1-1; possible D gene TRBD1, 6 bases. Germline CDR1 reads LNHNV; CDR2 reads YYDKDF (reference sequence). The CDR3 contains 18 residues. V was clipped by 2 bases and J by 1 base, with 20 bases between them. CDR3 bases: TGTGCCACCAGCAGACCCAAGGCGGGGGGCATTCCGAACACTGAAGCTTTCTTT. This gives the protein CATSRPKAGGIPNTEAFF.

V is TRBV7-2 and J is TRBJ2-7; 8 positions match TRBD1. CDR1 is SGHTA, CDR2 FQGNSA, per germline. V lost 5 bases, J lost 9 bases, and 6 bases stayed unmatched. This CDR3 region has 12 residues. CDR3 bases: TGTGCCAGCAGCATTGGACAGGGCTCGCAGTACTTC. Translating gives CASSIGQGSQYF.

The rearrangement uses TRBV28 and TRBJ1-1, with TRBD1 matching 7 bases. The CDR3 runs to 13 residues. The germline V gene has CDR1 MDHEN and CDR2 SYDVKM. V lost 8 bases and J lost 3; bases outside the gene matches: 6. The CDR3 bases are TGTGCCAGCCGATACCAGGGGGACACTGAAGCTTTCTTT. This encodes CASRYQGDTEAFF.

The DNA for the CDR3 is TGTGCCAGCAGCTTAGTAGGACAGGGCGGCTACACCTTC. This codes for CASSLVGQGGYTF. The chain recombines TRBV7-2 with TRBJ1-2; the match to TRBD1 covers 8 bases. V shed 1 base, J shed 8 bases, and the junction held 3 bases outside the gene matches. The CDR3 contains 13 residues. Looked up from germline, CDR1 is SGHTA and CDR2 is FQGNSA.

This sequence joins TRBV19 and TRBJ2-7; 8 bases line up with TRBD2. The CDR3 covers 13 residues. V trimming: 3 bases; J trimming: 3 bases; junction bases outside the gene matches: 1. Looked up from germline, CDR1 is LNHDA and CDR2 is SQIVND (reference sequence). DNA of the CDR3: TGTGCCAGTAGTATGGCGGGAGGCTACGAGCAGTACTTC. It is translated as CASSMAGGYEQYF.

This chain uses TRBV9 with TRBJ2-7; 15 positions agree with TRBD2. V trimming: 3 bases; J trimming: 2 bases; junction bases outside the gene matches: 3. CDR3 length equals 16 residues. Per the germline V gene, CDR1 is SGDLS and CDR2 is YYNGEE. Here the CDR3 reads CASSAGLAGGTYEQYF. CDR3 coding DNA: TGTGCCAGCAGCGCTGGACTAGCGGGGGGGACCTACGAGCAGTACTTC.

This clone occurred a few times. The gene calls are TRBV7-3 and TRBJ1-4; 10 nucleotides line up with TRBD1. V shed 5 bases and J 0 bases; nucleotides not matched to a gene: 6. Germline V lookup: CDR1 SGHTA, CDR2 FQGTGA. This CDR3 spans 17 amino acids. CDR3 coding DNA: TGTGCCAGCAGCGCCGGGGACAGGGGTTCAACTAATGAAAAACTGTTTTTT. This codes for CASSAGDRGSTNEKLFF.

This chain's CDR3 is CASSGTGTGGWETQYF. Here the CDR3 DNA reads TGTGCCAGCAGCGGAACCGGGACAGGGGGCTGGGAGACCCAGTACTTC. The chain couples TRBV5-8 to TRBJ2-5; 12 bases align to TRBD1. The germline gives CDR1 SGHTS, CDR2 YDEGEE. The CDR3 loop spans 16 amino acids. With V trimmed by 4 bases and J by 5 bases, 9 bases remained unmatched.

V and J are TRBV2 and TRBJ1-2; 7 nucleotides match TRBD1. V shed 4 bases and J 3 bases; nucleotides not matched to a gene: 8. CDR3 length: 15 amino acids. Germline CDR1 and CDR2: SNHLY and FYNNEI. The CDR3 is CASSGGTAAHYGYTF. CDR3 coding DNA: TGTGCCAGCAGTGGGGGGACAGCCGCCCACTATGGCTACACCTTC.

The genes are TRBV28 and TRBJ2-7; no definite D call. This CDR3 is 16 amino acids long. The germline CDR1 and CDR2 sequences are MDHEN and SYDVKM. V was trimmed by 4 bases and J by 0 bases, leaving 16 bases between them. Written as DNA, the CDR3 is TGTGCCAGCAGTTCCCGCTGGGCAAGAGACTCCTACGAGCAGTACTTC. Amino acids: CASSSRWARDSYEQYF.

This chain uses TRBV5-1 with TRBJ2-3; 8 nucleotides line up with TRBD2. V gave up 1 base and J gave up 3 bases; unmatched junction bases: 10. Germline CDR1 and CDR2: SGHRS and YFSETQ. The CDR3 consists of 17 residues. The DNA for the CDR3 is TGCGCCAGCAGCTTGTTACTGGGCGGGGGGATGACAGATACGCAGTATTTT. Protein product: CASSLLLGGGMTDTQYF. Variable domain in full (rest from reference TRBV5-1 and TRBJ2-3): KAGVTQTPRYLIKTRGQQVTLSCSPISGHRSVSWYQQTPGQGLQFLFEYFSETQRNKGNFPGRFSGRQFSNSRSEMNVSTLELGDSALYLCASSLLLGGGMTDTQYFGPGTRLTVL.

By its share, this clone is medium-sized. This chain links TRBV18 with TRBJ2-1, with D unresolved. The V end was cut by 0 bases, the J end by 9 bases, with 9 bases between. Germline V gene lookup returns CDR1 KGHSH and CDR2 LQKENI. This CDR3 spans 13 amino acids. The CDR3 loop is CASSPPGLVEQFF. As DNA, the CDR3 is TGTGCCAGCTCACCACCGGGTCTAGTTGAGCAGTTCTTC.

V usage is TRBV4-2 and J usage is TRBJ2-3, with 8 positions matching TRBD2. The germline gives CDR1 LGHNA, CDR2 YNFKEQ. Germline trimming cut 4 bases from V and 4 bases from J; bases unmatched to any gene: 7. The CDR3 contains 15 residues. The chain's CDR3 is CASSRSGGPSDTQYF. The DNA of the CDR3 is TGTGCCAGCAGCCGGTCGGGGGGGCCCTCAGATACGCAGTATTTT.

This rearrangement joins TRBV2 to TRBJ1-2, with D possibly matching TRBD1 (6 bases). This CDR3 is 15 amino acids long. Germline lookup yields CDR1 SNHLY and CDR2 FYNNEI. The V end lost 6 bases, the J end lost 8 bases, and 22 bases lay between the germline ends. Here the CDR3 reads CASRFSQGKVHGYTF. Written as DNA, the CDR3 is TGTGCCAGCAGGTTCTCGCAGGGGAAAGTACACGGCTACACCTTC.

The rearrangement links TRBV18 to TRBJ2-5, with D hard to call. Germline loops: CDR1 KGHSH, CDR2 LQKENI. The CDR3 extends over 13 amino acids. The germline V and J ends were trimmed by 2 bases and 0 bases, with 4 bases remaining between them. The CDR3, as DNA: TGTGCCAGCTCACCAGGCTACCAAGAGACCCAGTACTTC. Translating gives CASSPGYQETQYF.

This clone was counted between two and nine times. The sample holds other DNA sequences that translate to the same CDR3. The chain carries TRBV28 and TRBJ1-4; D perhaps matches TRBD1 (6 bases). CDR1 is MDHEN, CDR2 SYDVKM, per germline. V was cut by 7 bases and J by 4 bases, with 7 bases left in between. This CDR3 comprises 12 residues. In DNA form, the CDR3 reads TGTGCCAGCACACAGGGTAATGAAAAACTGTTTTTT. It encodes CASTQGNEKLFF.